These 9 T cell receptor beta chains share one sample of origin, sequenced in a study of T-cell reconstitution after alpha-beta-depleted transplantation in children. Molecular barcoding with unique molecular identifiers was used for the TCRbeta library. TCRdb reprocessed the PCR reads via MiXCR and lists one record per CDR3 protein. In the table there are about 420,000 distinct CDR3 sequences, about a tenth of which are singletons. This specimen consisted of PBMCs from the stem cell graft donor, obtained from the stem cell graft. The receptors were gathered from a human donor who donated a stem cell graft to a child with acute myeloid leukemia.

V is TRBV10-3 and J is TRBJ2-7; D gene ambiguous. The CDR3 length is 13 residues. Per the germline V gene, CDR1 is ENHRY and CDR2 is SYGVKD. V was trimmed by 6 bases and J by 3 bases, leaving 12 bases between them. CDR3 in DNA: TGTGCCATCAGAGACCAGGTTAGCTACGAGCAGTACGTC. Protein product: CAIRDQVSYEQYV.

In regard to this clonotype: One junction end disagrees with the germline gene, perhaps due to a read error. V usage is TRBV20-1 and J usage is TRBJ2-5; possible D gene TRBD2, 5 bases. Germline-derived CDR1 and CDR2 are DFQATT and SNEGSKA (reference sequence). This CDR3 has 12 residues. The CDR3, as DNA: TGCGGTGCTGGAAGAGGGAGAGAGACCCAGTACTTC. Amino acids: CGAGRGRETQYF.

This clonotype was observed a few times. The rearrangement joins TRBV10-3 to TRBJ2-7; D unclear. Looked up from germline, CDR1 is ENHRY and CDR2 is SYGVKD. The CDR3 totals 15 residues. With 0 bases removed from V and 0 bases from J, the gap between germline ends came to 9 bases. The CDR3 reads CAISESENYSYEQYF. CDR3 nucleotides: TGTGCCATCAGTGAGTCGGAGAACTACTCCTACGAGCAGTACTTC.

The table lists this clonotype with many counts. This chain connects TRBV7-8 to TRBJ2-7, with 7 bases fitting TRBD1. CDR1 and CDR2 (germline): SGHVS, FQNEAQ. V lost 3 bases, J lost 6 bases, and 5 bases stayed unmatched. The CDR3 runs to 13 residues. CDR3 sequence (DNA): TGTGCCAGCAGCTTCCCAGGGGGAGCCGAGCAGTACTTC. This sequence encodes CASSFPGGAEQYF.

This clonotype was seen repeatedly, ten times or more. V usage is TRBV29-1 and J usage is TRBJ1-1, with D hard to call. Germline V gives CDR1 SQVTM, CDR2 ANQGSEA. V was shortened by 3 bases and J by 4 bases, with 12 bases between the two germline ends. This CDR3 spans 13 amino acids. The chain's CDR3 is CSVDGPLATEAFF. For the CDR3, the DNA is TGCAGCGTTGATGGCCCGTTAGCCACTGAAGCTTTCTTT.

On this clonotype itself: An end of the junction does not agree with germline; a read error may underlie this. This chain uses TRBV3-1 with TRBJ2-1; 7 bases align to TRBD2. CDR1 and CDR2 from the germline V gene are LGHDT and YNNKEL (reference sequence). The CDR3 extends over 15 amino acids. CDR3 in DNA: TGTGCCAGCAGCCGAAGCCCCCTAGCGGACAAAGAGCAGTTCTTC. Translating gives CASSRSPLADKEQFF.

This clonotype has only a few counts. The genes are TRBV7-9 and TRBJ2-1; 10 nucleotides align to TRBD2. Germline CDR1 is SEHNR and CDR2 is FQNEAQ (reference sequence). Trimming removed 2 bases from V and 4 bases from J; junction bases left unmatched: 5. This CDR3 is built from 16 residues. The CDR3: CASSLKGLARYNEQFF. The CDR3 DNA reads as TGTGCCAGCAGCTTAAAGGGACTAGCGAGATACAATGAGCAGTTCTTC.

This chain connects TRBV7-8 to TRBJ1-5; 7 nucleotides match TRBD1. Trimming removed 5 bases from V and 6 bases from J; junction bases left unmatched: 13. The CDR3 has 16 residues. Looked up from germline, CDR1 is SGHVS and CDR2 is FQNEAQ. This chain's CDR3 is CASSQLRDRGSQPQHF. CDR3 DNA: TGTGCCAGCAGCCAACTCCGGGACAGAGGAAGTCAGCCCCAGCATTTT.

The rearrangement joins TRBV19 to TRBJ1-4; D unclear. V lost 4 bases and J 7 bases, leaving 10 bases between the germline ends. CDR1 and CDR2 from the germline V gene are LNHDA and SQIVND (reference sequence). The CDR3 runs 13 residues. The CDR3 sequence: CASSNGGFEKLFF. In DNA, the CDR3 is TGTGCCAGTAGTAACGGCGGTTTTGAAAAACTGTTTTTT.